Listed here are 13 T cell receptor beta chains from one sample, sequenced in a study of chemoradiotherapy in HPV16-positive cancers. Clones were sequenced by immunoSEQ multiplex PCR, and TCRdb holds only the in-frame ones, with some missing. The sample includes about 6,500 clones, approximately 92% of them seen just once. The sequenced sample was blood, obtained from a patient who underwent chemoradiotherapy. These TCRs come from a human donor with HPV-associated anogenital cancer.

The DNA of the CDR3 is TGTGCCAGCAAAGAGGGGGAGACCCAGTACTTC. This gives the protein CASKEGETQYF. V is TRBV7-6 and J is TRBJ2-5, with D perhaps TRBD1 or TRBD2 (5 bases each). CDR1 is SGHVS, CDR2 FNYEAQ, per germline. V lost 7 bases and J lost 5, with 8 bases in between. The CDR3 has 11 amino acids.

The chain links TRBV21-1 to TRBJ1-5; TRBD1, the table's D call, was not compared with the DNA. TRBV21-1 is termed a pseudogene. The CDR3 consists of 16 residues. CDR3 DNA sequence: TGTGCCAGCAGCAGCCTCCGGGACACGGATAATCAGCCCCAGCATTTT. Its protein product is CASSSLRDTDNQPQHF.

This rearrangement joins TRBV5-4 to TRBJ1-5; 7 bases are a match to TRBD1. Germline V lookup: CDR1 SGHNT, CDR2 YYREEE (reference sequence). The CDR3 is made up of 15 amino acids. Trimming removed 4 bases from V and 0 bases from J; junction bases left unmatched: 4. CDR3 amino acids: CASSIGTDSNQPQHF. CDR3 DNA: TGTGCCAGCAGCATCGGGACAGATAGCAATCAGCCCCAGCATTTT.

V is TRBV28 and J is TRBJ1-3; no clear D gene. Germline CDR1 MDHEN, CDR2 SYDVKM. V was pared by 7 bases and J by 2 bases, with 15 bases between. The CDR3 loop spans 15 amino acids. The CDR3 nucleotides read TGTGCCAGCACCCCAACAAGCGGAACTGGAAACACCATATATTTT. It yields the protein CASTPTSGTGNTIYF.

V and J are TRBV5-1 and TRBJ2-2; D gene ambiguous. CDR3 length: 15 amino acids. The germline V and J ends were trimmed by 0 bases and 2 bases, with 8 bases remaining between them. The germline V gene encodes CDR1 SGHRS and CDR2 YFSETQ. CDR3 nucleotide sequence: TGCGCCAGCAGCTTGGAGCGACCCAACACCGGGGAGCTGTTTTTT. Protein: CASSLERPNTGELFF.

The chain recombines TRBV7-2 with TRBJ2-6; D remains ambiguous. Germline CDR1 is SGHTA and CDR2 is FQGNSA. Trimming shortened V by 3 bases and J by 4 bases, and 7 bases separated the two germline ends. This CDR3 is 14 amino acids long. CDR3 region: CASSLTPGANVLTF. The CDR3 nucleotides are TGTGCCAGCAGCTTGACTCCCGGGGCCAACGTCCTGACTTTC.

This clone was picked up one time. The chain couples TRBV27 to TRBJ2-7; D not certain. The CDR3 runs 14 residues. Germline loops: CDR1 MNHEY, CDR2 SMNVEV (reference sequence). Trimming pared 5 bases from V and 1 base from J, leaving 12 bases between. CDR3 nucleotide sequence: TGTGCCAGCAGTCCTCTTTGGGTTTCCTACGAGCAGTACTTC. This sequence encodes CASSPLWVSYEQYF.

This chain joins TRBV19 and TRBJ2-1; the match to TRBD2 covers 11 bases. Losses at the gene ends were 7 bases for V and 9 bases for J; bases not matched to a gene: 5. There are 13 residues in the CDR3. Germline V CDR1 and CDR2: LNHDA, SQIVND (reference sequence). The CDR3: CASTLAGDGEQFF. For the CDR3, the DNA is TGTGCCAGTACACTAGCGGGAGATGGTGAGCAGTTCTTC.

The chain has TRBV28 and TRBJ1-4; no firm D call. The CDR3 spans 14 residues. In germline, CDR1 is MDHEN, CDR2 SYDVKM. Trimming took off 3 bases at V and 0 bases at J, with 5 bases between the two ends. CDR3 residues: CASSLPSTNEKLFF. CDR3 DNA sequence: TGTGCCAGCAGTTTGCCGTCAACTAATGAAAAACTGTTTTTT.

The chain couples TRBV13 to TRBJ1-4; D call uncertain. The germline gives CDR1 PRHDT, CDR2 FYEKMQ (reference sequence). Trimming shortened V by 3 bases and J by 3 bases, and 8 bases separated the two germline ends. The CDR3 spans 14 residues. The CDR3 nucleotides are TGTGCCAGCAGCTTGAGGGTCTCTAATGAAAAACTGTTTTTT. This gives the protein CASSLRVSNEKLFF. The whole variable domain, filled in from reference TRBV13 and TRBJ1-4, reads AAGVIQSPRHLIKEKRETATLKCYPIPRHDTVYWYQQGPGQDPQFLISFYEKMQSDKGSIPDRFSAQQFSDYHSELNMSSLELGDSALYFCASSLRVSNEKLFFGSGTQLSVL.

This clone is a singleton in its sample. CDR3 in DNA: TGTGCCAGCAGGATCGGACAGGGATTCTCCTACGAGCAGTACTTC. This sequence encodes CASRIGQGFSYEQYF. The genes are TRBV6-1 and TRBJ2-7; 8 bases match TRBD1. Trimming took 6 bases from V and 0 from J; bases not matched to a gene: 7. Germline CDR1 MNHNS, CDR2 SASEGT. The CDR3 is made up of 15 amino acids.

The chain is built from TRBV27 and TRBJ2-2; D is ambiguous. Germline V gene sequence: CDR1 MNHEY, CDR2 SMNVEV (reference sequence). Trimming removed 1 base from V and 0 bases from J, with 6 bases in between. The CDR3 is 15 residues long. The CDR3 is CASSLWQANTGELFF. CDR3 nucleotides: TGTGCCAGCAGTTTATGGCAGGCGAACACCGGGGAGCTGTTTTTT.

The chain combines TRBV2 with TRBJ2-1; no clear D. The CDR3 has 17 amino acids. V was shortened by 8 bases and J by 2 bases, with 22 bases between the two germline ends. The germline CDR1 and CDR2 sequences are SNHLY and FYNNEI. The CDR3 sequence is CASEGEQLPPAYNEQFF. Written as DNA, the CDR3 is TGTGCCAGCGAAGGTGAACAACTCCCGCCTGCCTACAATGAGCAGTTCTTC.